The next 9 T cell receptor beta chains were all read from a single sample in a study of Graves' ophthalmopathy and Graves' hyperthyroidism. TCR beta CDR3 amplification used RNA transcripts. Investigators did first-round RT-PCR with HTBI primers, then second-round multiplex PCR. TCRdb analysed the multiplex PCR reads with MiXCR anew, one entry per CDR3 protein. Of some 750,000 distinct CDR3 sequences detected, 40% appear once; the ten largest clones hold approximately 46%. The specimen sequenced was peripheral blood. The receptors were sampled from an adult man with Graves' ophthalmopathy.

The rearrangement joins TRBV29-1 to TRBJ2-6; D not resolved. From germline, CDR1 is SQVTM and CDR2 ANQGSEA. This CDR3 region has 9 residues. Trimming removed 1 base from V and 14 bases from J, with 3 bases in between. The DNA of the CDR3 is TGCAGCGTTGAAGCGCTCCTGACTTTC. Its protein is CSVEALLTF.

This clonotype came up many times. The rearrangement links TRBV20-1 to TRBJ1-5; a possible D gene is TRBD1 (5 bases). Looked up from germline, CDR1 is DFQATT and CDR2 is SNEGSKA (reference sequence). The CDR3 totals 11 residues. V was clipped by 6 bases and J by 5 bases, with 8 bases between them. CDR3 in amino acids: CSAQAHQPQHF. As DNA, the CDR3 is TGCAGTGCACAGGCCCATCAGCCCCAGCATTTT.

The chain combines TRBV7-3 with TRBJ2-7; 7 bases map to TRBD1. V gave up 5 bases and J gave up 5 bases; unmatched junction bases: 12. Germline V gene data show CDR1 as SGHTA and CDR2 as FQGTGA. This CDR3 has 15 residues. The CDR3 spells CASSPRTGLKNEQYF. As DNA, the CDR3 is TGTGCCAGCAGCCCGAGGACAGGCCTTAAGAACGAGCAGTACTTC.

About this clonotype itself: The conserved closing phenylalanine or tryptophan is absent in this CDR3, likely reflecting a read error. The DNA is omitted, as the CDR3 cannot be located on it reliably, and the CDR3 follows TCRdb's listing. The CDR3 reads CASSLGPSENY. The chain recombines TRBV7-2 with TRBJ2-7. Germline assignment: CDR1 SGHTA and CDR2 FQGNSA. A total of 11 residues make up the CDR3, ends included.

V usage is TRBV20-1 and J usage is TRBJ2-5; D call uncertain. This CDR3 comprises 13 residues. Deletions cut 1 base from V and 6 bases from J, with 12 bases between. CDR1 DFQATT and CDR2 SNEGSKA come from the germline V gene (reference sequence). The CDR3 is CSARGPFQKTQYF. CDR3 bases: TGCAGTGCTAGAGGACCATTCCAGAAGACCCAGTACTTC.

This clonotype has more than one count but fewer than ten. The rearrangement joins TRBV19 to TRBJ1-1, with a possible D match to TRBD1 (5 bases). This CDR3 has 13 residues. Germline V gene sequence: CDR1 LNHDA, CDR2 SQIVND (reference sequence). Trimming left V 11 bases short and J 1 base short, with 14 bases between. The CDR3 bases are TGTGCCTGGAAAAGAGGGACGAACACTGAAGCTTTCTTT. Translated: CAWKRGTNTEAFF.

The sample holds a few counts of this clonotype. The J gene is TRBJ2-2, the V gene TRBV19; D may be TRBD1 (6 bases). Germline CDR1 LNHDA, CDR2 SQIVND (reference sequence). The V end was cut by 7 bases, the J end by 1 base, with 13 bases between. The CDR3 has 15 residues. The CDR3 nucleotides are TGTGCCAGTATCTCAGGGGCGATGAACACCGGGGAGCTGTTTTTT. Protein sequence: CASISGAMNTGELFF.

The CDR3 nucleotides read TGCAGCGGTGGGACAGGGGGTAACAATTCACCCCTCCACTTT. Its translation: CSGGTGGNNSPLHF. The chain employs TRBV29-1 and TRBJ1-6; the match to TRBD1 covers 11 bases. The CDR3 is made up of 14 amino acids. The ends lost 7 bases at V and 7 bases at J; junction bases unmatched: 6. CDR1 is SQVTM, CDR2 ANQGSEA, per germline.

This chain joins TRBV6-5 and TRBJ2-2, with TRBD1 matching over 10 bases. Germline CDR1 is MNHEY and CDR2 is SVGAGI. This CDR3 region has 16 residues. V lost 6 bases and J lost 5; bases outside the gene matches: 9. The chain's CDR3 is CASRRGTGVGTGELFF. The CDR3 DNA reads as TGTGCCAGCAGACGTGGGACAGGGGTTGGTACCGGGGAGCTGTTTTTT.